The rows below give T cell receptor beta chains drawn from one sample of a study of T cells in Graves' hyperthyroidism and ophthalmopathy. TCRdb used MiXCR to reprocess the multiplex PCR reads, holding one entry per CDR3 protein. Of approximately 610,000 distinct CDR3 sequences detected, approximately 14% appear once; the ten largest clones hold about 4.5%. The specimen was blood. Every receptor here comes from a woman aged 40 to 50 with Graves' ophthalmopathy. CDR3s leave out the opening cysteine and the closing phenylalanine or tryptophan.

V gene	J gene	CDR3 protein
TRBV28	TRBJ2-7	ASSWGTVYEQY
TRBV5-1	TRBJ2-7	ASSLGSFGEQY
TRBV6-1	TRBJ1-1	ASRSYLQGTNTEAF
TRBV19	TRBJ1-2	ASSTRAGTGDYGYT
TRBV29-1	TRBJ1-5	SVAVSSNQPQH
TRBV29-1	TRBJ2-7	SVEKDTPYEQY
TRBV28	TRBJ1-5	ASRTPQGSSNQPQH
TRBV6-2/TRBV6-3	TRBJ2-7	ASSSGAYYEQY
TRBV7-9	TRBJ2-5	ASSVSGMETQY
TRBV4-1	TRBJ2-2	ASSRGQGETGELF
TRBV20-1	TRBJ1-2	SAPSYGYT
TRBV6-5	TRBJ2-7	ASSYTGFSSYEQY
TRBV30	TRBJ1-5	AWSPQDRQPQH
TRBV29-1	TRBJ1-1	SAGEPEAF
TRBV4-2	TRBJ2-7	ASSQDLTSLHEQY
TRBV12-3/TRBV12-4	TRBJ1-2	ASRRQGAGYGYT
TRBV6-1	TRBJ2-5	ASKPRGETQY
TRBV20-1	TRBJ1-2	SASSGNYGYT
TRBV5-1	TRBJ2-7	ASSLAHRGPYEQY
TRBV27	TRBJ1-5	ASSLSPPGTGFSGNQPQH
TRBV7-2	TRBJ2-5	ASSLVTSGSEQETQY
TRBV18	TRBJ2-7	ASSSGAFEQY
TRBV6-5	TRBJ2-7	ASSSPKRQGVFEQY
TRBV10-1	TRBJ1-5	ATSGSNQPQH
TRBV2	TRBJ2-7	ASKANLSGEQY
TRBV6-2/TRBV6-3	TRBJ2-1	ASSSRTSGKGSEQF